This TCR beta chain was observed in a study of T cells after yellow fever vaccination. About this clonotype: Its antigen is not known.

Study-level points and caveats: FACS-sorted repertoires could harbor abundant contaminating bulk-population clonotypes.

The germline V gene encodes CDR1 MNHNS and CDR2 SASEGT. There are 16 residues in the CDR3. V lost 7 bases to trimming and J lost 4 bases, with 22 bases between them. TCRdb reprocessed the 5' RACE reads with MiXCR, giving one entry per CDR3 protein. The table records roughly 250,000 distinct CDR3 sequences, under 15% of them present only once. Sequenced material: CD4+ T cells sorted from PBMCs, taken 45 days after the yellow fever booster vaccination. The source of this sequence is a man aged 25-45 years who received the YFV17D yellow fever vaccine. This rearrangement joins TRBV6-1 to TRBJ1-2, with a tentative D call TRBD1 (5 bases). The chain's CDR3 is CASTKTATLRSYGYTF. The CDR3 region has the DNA TGTGCCAGCACCAAGACAGCTACGCTCAGATCCTATGGCTACACCTTC.